This entry lists 25 T cell receptor beta chains sequenced from one sample in a study of neoadjuvant anti-PD-1 for oral cavity cancer. Libraries were prepared by immunoSEQ multiplex PCR; TCRdb keeps only in-frame clonotypes and omits some of them. This table has roughly 9,500 clones, just over 65% appearing once. Described time point: after neoadjuvant nivolumab, at surgical resection. The specimen comprised PBMCs, sampled after nivolumab (anti-PD-1) treatment. The receptor source for this set is a person aged 35-79 years with oral cavity squamous cell carcinoma.

This clone was found a few times. This chain links TRBV6-1 with TRBJ1-6; D is uncertain. V was cut by 5 bases and J by 8 bases, with 13 bases left in between. Per germline, CDR1 MNHNS and CDR2 SASEGT. CDR3 length equals 14 residues. In DNA form, the CDR3 reads TGTGCCAGCAGTCTCAACCCGGGCGATTCACCCCTCCACTTT. Its translation: CASSLNPGDSPLHF.

This clone was observed a single time. This chain joins TRBV11-3 and TRBJ2-4; D is possibly TRBD1 or TRBD2 (5 bases each). Germline loops: CDR1 SGHNT, CDR2 YENEEA. This CDR3 comprises 14 residues. Trimming took 0 bases from V and 7 from J, leaving 10 bases between them. In DNA form, the CDR3 reads TGTGCCAGCAGCTTAGAAGCCTGGGGGAACATTCAGTACTTC. This sequence encodes CASSLEAWGNIQYF.

This clone was seen a handful of times. The chain has TRBV21-1 and TRBJ2-5; the table's TRBD1 call for D was not verified on the DNA. TRBV21-1 is a known pseudogene. The CDR3 covers 19 residues. The CDR3 region is CASSTLPGVRGLDRETQYF. CDR3 sequence (DNA): TGTGCCAGCAGCACACTACCGGGTGTGAGAGGATTGGACAGAGAGACCCAGTACTTC.

This chain connects TRBV11-2 to TRBJ1-5; no definite D call. With 6 bases removed from V and 2 bases from J, the gap between germline ends came to 14 bases. The CDR3 is made up of 15 amino acids. CDR1 and CDR2 (germline): SGHAT, FQNNGV. The CDR3 loop reads CASSVLPNGNQPQHF. The CDR3 region has the DNA TGTGCCAGCAGTGTACTACCGAACGGCAATCAGCCCCAGCATTTT.

This chain links TRBV9 with TRBJ2-2, with D uncertain. Trimming cost V 0 bases and J 6 bases, with 6 bases left between them. The germline CDR1 and CDR2 sequences are SGDLS and YYNGEE. This CDR3 is 13 amino acids long. The CDR3 spells CASSVVYPGELFF. CDR3 nucleotides: TGTGCCAGCAGCGTAGTTTACCCCGGGGAGCTGTTTTTT.

This rearrangement joins TRBV6-5 to TRBJ1-2, with TRBD1 identical over 10 bases. This CDR3 has 16 amino acids. Unmatched junction bases numbered 2, after V lost 0 bases and J lost 1 base. Germline V gene lookup returns CDR1 MNHEY and CDR2 SVGAGI. CDR3 DNA: TGTGCCAGCAGTTACTCGTGGACAGGGGGTAACTATGGCTACACCTTC. It translates to CASSYSWTGGNYGYTF.

The chain links TRBV27 to TRBJ2-2; no clear D. CDR1 is MNHEY, CDR2 SMNVEV, per germline (reference sequence). V dropped 4 bases and J dropped 3 bases, with 6 bases sitting between them. This CDR3 comprises 13 residues. The CDR3 sequence is CASSYGHTGELFF. The DNA of the CDR3 is TGTGCCAGCAGTTATGGACACACCGGGGAGCTGTTTTTT.

This clone was recorded once. This sequence joins TRBV25-1 and TRBJ2-3, with D possibly TRBD2 on 6 matching bases. The germline gives CDR1 MGHDK, CDR2 SYGVNS. V was trimmed by 4 bases and J by 3 bases, leaving 20 bases between them. The CDR3 spans 17 residues. CDR3 sequence reads: CASSGYIGGVRTDTQYF. Here the CDR3 DNA reads TGTGCCAGCAGTGGATATATTGGAGGGGTGAGGACAGATACGCAGTATTTT.

The rearrangement links TRBV7-9 to TRBJ2-1; 9 bases are shared with TRBD2. Germline CDR1 reads SEHNR; CDR2 reads FQNEAQ (reference sequence). After removal of 5 bases from V and 0 bases from J, the junction contained 2 bases not matched to a gene. This CDR3 is 15 amino acids long. CDR3 sequence (DNA): TGTGCCAGCAGCGGCGGGGGGGCCTCCTACAATGAGCAGTTCTTC. Protein sequence: CASSGGGASYNEQFF.

To note about this clone: One end of the junction does not line up with germline, which may come from a read error. V usage is TRBV7-2 and J usage is TRBJ1-2, with unresolved D. CDR3 size: 8 residues. Germline assignment: CDR1 SGHTA and CDR2 FQGNSA. DNA for the CDR3: TGTGCCAGCAGCTTATCGTCCTTC. This translates into CASSLSSF.

This clone was observed a few times. V usage is TRBV27 and J usage is TRBJ2-2, with D maybe TRBD1 (6 bases). Per germline, CDR1 MNHEY and CDR2 SMNVEV (reference sequence). V dropped 6 bases and J dropped 5 bases, with 16 bases sitting between them. CDR3 size: 15 residues. This chain's CDR3 is CASRLDRSSTGELFF. As DNA, the CDR3 is TGTGCCAGCAGGCTAGACAGGAGCAGTACCGGGGAGCTGTTTTTT.

This clone occurred a few times. V gene TRBV10-3 combines with J gene TRBJ1-1; D is unresolved. Germline-derived CDR1 and CDR2 are ENHRY and SYGVKD. V was cut by 0 bases and J by 5 bases, with 19 bases left in between. CDR3 length: 17 amino acids. CDR3 region: CAISESSGVRELTEAFF. The CDR3 DNA is TGTGCCATCAGTGAGTCTAGTGGGGTAAGGGAGTTAACTGAAGCTTTCTTT.

The chain is built from TRBV7-2 and TRBJ2-7; D is unresolved. From germline, CDR1 is SGHTA and CDR2 FQGNSA. This CDR3 spans 14 amino acids. Between the trimmed V and J ends, which lost 5 bases and 0 bases, there was a span of 11 bases. CDR3 bases: TGTGCCAGCAGCCCAAGGGTTAGCTCCTACGAGCAGTACTTC. Translating gives CASSPRVSSYEQYF.

V is TRBV4-2 and J is TRBJ2-1, with 8 bases fitting TRBD2. V gave up 0 bases and J gave up 4 bases; unmatched junction bases: 8. CDR3 length: 17 amino acids. Germline V gives CDR1 LGHNA, CDR2 YNFKEQ. The CDR3 bases are TGTGCCAGCAGCCAAGATTGGAGCGGGGGTGCATACAATGAGCAGTTCTTC. It translates to CASSQDWSGGAYNEQFF.

V and J are TRBV2 and TRBJ1-1; the match to TRBD1 covers 9 bases. The CDR3 has 15 residues. The V gene's germline CDR1 is SNHLY and CDR2 FYNNEI. With 6 bases clipped from V and 1 base from J, the junction kept 6 bases outside the gene matches. CDR3 coding DNA: TGTGCCAGCAGATCATGGGACAGGGAGAACACTGAAGCTTTCTTT. It codes for CASRSWDRENTEAFF.

The sample holds one count of this clone. The chain uses TRBV14 and TRBJ2-1; 8 nucleotides line up with TRBD2. The germline V gene encodes CDR1 SGHDN and CDR2 FVKESK. CDR3 length equals 15 residues. Trimming at V came to 4 bases and at J to 5 bases, leaving 7 bases not matched to a gene. DNA of the CDR3: TGTGCCAGCAGCCCCTCTGGCGGGGGGCACAATGAGCAGTTCTTC. Its translation: CASSPSGGGHNEQFF.

V gene TRBV2 combines with J gene TRBJ1-5; no firm D call. The ends were cut back, 6 bases at V and 0 bases at J, with 6 bases in the middle. This CDR3 has 13 amino acids. Germline-derived CDR1 and CDR2 are SNHLY and FYNNEI. The CDR3 protein is CASRQYSNQPQHF. CDR3 DNA sequence: TGTGCCAGCAGACAATATAGCAATCAGCCCCAGCATTTT.

The chain uses TRBV7-2 and TRBJ2-3; 7 bases line up with TRBD1. Looked up from germline, CDR1 is SGHTA and CDR2 is FQGNSA. This CDR3 comprises 13 residues. V lost 10 bases to trimming and J lost 1 base; unmatched junction nucleotides: 5. The CDR3 DNA reads as TGTGCCACGTTAGGGGGCCGCACAGATACGCAGTATTTT. Translation gives CATLGGRTDTQYF.

The chain couples TRBV5-1 to TRBJ1-1; tentatively, D is TRBD1 (5 bases). This CDR3 has 13 residues. V gave up 5 bases and J gave up 0 bases, with 8 bases separating them. Germline-derived CDR1 and CDR2 are SGHRS and YFSETQ. The CDR3 sequence is CASRGRLNTEAFF. The CDR3 nucleotides are TGCGCCAGCAGGGGACGGTTGAACACTGAAGCTTTCTTT.

V gene TRBV30 combines with J gene TRBJ1-1; D ambiguous. V lost 5 bases, J lost 1 base, and 17 bases lay in between. Germline V gene sequence: CDR1 GTSNPN, CDR2 SVGIG (reference sequence). CDR3 length: 15 amino acids. The CDR3 sequence: CAWDLRRLANTEAFF. CDR3 coding DNA: TGTGCCTGGGATCTACGGAGGTTGGCGAACACTGAAGCTTTCTTT.

This chain links TRBV28 with TRBJ2-7; D gene ambiguous. CDR1 MDHEN and CDR2 SYDVKM come from the germline V gene. V was pared by 7 bases and J by 2 bases, with 15 bases between. The CDR3 covers 14 residues. The CDR3 nucleotides are TGTGCCAGCAACCCATCGGCACTCGCCTACGAGCAGTACTTC. Translated, it gives CASNPSALAYEQYF. The full variable domain, in which reference TRBV28 and TRBJ2-7 provide the parts outside the CDR3, is DVKVTQSSRYLVKRTGEKVFLECVQDMDHENMFWYRQDPGLGLRLIYFSYDVKMKEKGDIPEGYSVSREKKERFSLILESASTNQTSMYLCASNPSALAYEQYFGPGTRLTVT.

The chain employs TRBV5-1 and TRBJ2-1, with 7 bases aligning to TRBD2. The V and J ends lost 1 base and 4 bases, in that order; junction bases with no gene match: 5. This CDR3 region has 15 residues. CDR1 and CDR2 from the germline V gene are SGHRS and YFSETQ. Written as DNA, the CDR3 is TGCGCCAGCAGCTTGAGAGCGGGACCATACAATGAGCAGTTCTTC. This sequence encodes CASSLRAGPYNEQFF.

The V call is TRBV5-1, the J call TRBJ2-5, with TRBD1 identical over 7 bases. This CDR3 is 15 amino acids long. V was clipped by 2 bases and J by 1 base; unmatched bases: 5. Looked up from germline, CDR1 is SGHRS and CDR2 is YFSETQ. CDR3 amino acids: CASSFQTGVQETQYF. In DNA, the CDR3 is TGCGCCAGCAGCTTTCAAACAGGGGTCCAAGAGACCCAGTACTTC.

The chain uses TRBV5-1 and TRBJ2-2; maybe TRBD1 (5 bases). Looked up from germline, CDR1 is SGHRS and CDR2 is YFSETQ. CDR3 length: 14 residues. Trimming removed 5 bases from V and 2 bases from J, with 10 bases in between. The CDR3 nucleotides are TGCGCCAGCAGTAGGGGCACTAACACCGGGGAGCTGTTTTTT. It specifies CASSRGTNTGELFF.

This CDR3 reads CASSSQSGSPLHF. CDR3 bases: TGTGCCAGCTCTTCCCAGAGCGGTTCACCCCTCCACTTT. This rearrangement joins TRBV28 to TRBJ1-6, with no clear D. V was clipped by 8 bases and J by 9 bases, with 14 bases between them. Germline V gives CDR1 MDHEN, CDR2 SYDVKM. The CDR3 is 13 residues long.